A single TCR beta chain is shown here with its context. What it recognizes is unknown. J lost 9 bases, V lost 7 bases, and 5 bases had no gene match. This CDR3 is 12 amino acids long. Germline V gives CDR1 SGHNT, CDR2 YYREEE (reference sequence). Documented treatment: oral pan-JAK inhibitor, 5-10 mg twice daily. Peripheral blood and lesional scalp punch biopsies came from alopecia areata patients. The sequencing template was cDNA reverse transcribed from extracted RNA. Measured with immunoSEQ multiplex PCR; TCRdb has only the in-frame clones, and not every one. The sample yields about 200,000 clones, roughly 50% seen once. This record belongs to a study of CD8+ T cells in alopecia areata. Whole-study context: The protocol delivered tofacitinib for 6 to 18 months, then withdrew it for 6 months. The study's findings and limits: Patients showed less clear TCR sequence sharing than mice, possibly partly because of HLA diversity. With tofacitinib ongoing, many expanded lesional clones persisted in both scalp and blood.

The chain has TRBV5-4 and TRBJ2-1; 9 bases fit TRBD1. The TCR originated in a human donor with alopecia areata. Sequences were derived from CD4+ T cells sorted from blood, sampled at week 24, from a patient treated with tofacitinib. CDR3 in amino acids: CASGPTGGEQFF. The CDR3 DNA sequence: TGTGCCAGCGGACCGACAGGGGGTGAGCAGTTCTTC.